The 24 T cell receptor beta chains given below trace back to one sample, sequenced in a study of a mutant IDH1 vaccine in newly diagnosed glioma. Here immunoSEQ multiplex PCR was the method, and the copy in TCRdb shows in-frame clones only, minus some. The sample holds approximately 45,000 clones, around 93% seen once. The antigens for these receptors are not known. The sample's time point: week 23, last vaccination. Topical imiquimod accompanied each vaccine dose, which consisted of 300 ug of mutant IDH1 20-mer peptide. Sequencing was performed on PBMCs, taken from a glioma patient whose treatment included an IDH1 peptide vaccine. All receptors derive from a middle-aged man with glioma.

This chain joins TRBV21-1 and TRBJ2-1; the D segment call TRBD1 is taken from the table without a DNA check. TRBV21-1 is designated a pseudogene. CDR3 length equals 17 residues. The CDR3 bases are TGTGCCAGCAGCAACCGGGACAGTGCCCTCTCCTACAATGAGCAGTTCTTC. Translation: CASSNRDSALSYNEQFF.

The rearrangement links TRBV5-4 to TRBJ1-6, with 12 bases fitting TRBD1. The trim removed 4 bases at V and 10 bases at J, leaving 6 bases unmatched. The CDR3 is made up of 15 amino acids. Germline assignment: CDR1 SGHNT and CDR2 YYREEE (reference sequence). The DNA of the CDR3 is TGTGCCAGCAGCACGGGACAGGGGGCGAGATCACCCCTCCACTTT. This sequence encodes CASSTGQGARSPLHF.

CDR3 protein: CSVMWPPGQGIGGELFF. The CDR3 bases are TGCAGCGTTATGTGGCCCCCGGGACAGGGTATTGGGGGGGAGCTGTTTTTT. The chain carries TRBV29-1 and TRBJ2-2; TRBD1 matches at 9 bases. This CDR3 is built from 17 residues. From germline, CDR1 is SQVTM and CDR2 ANQGSEA. V lost 5 bases, J lost 8 bases, and 18 bases stayed unmatched.

This chain joins TRBV5-3 and TRBJ1-2, with 8 bases lining up with TRBD1. TRBV5-3 belongs to the ORF category, with a function that is uncertain. The CDR3 is 17 residues long. Losses at the gene ends were 5 bases for V and 3 bases for J; bases not matched to a gene: 15. The DNA for the CDR3 is TGTGCCAGAAGAACCAGGACAGGGAGGGGGGGGTACTATGGCTACACCTTC. Amino acids: CARRTRTGRGGYYGYTF.

This chain links TRBV29-1 with TRBJ2-2; D not resolved. Trimming cost V 0 bases and J 6 bases, with 8 bases left between them. This CDR3 is built from 13 residues. Germline CDR1 is SQVTM and CDR2 is ANQGSEA. CDR3 in amino acids: CSVEEKAPGELFF. CDR3 DNA sequence: TGCAGCGTTGAAGAAAAAGCGCCCGGGGAGCTGTTTTTT.

This sequence joins TRBV5-1 and TRBJ1-1; a possible D gene is TRBD1 (5 bases). The CDR3 has 15 residues. V was clipped by 4 bases and J by 3 bases, with 16 bases between them. Germline V gene data show CDR1 as SGHRS and CDR2 as YFSETQ. CDR3 region: CASSRLEGLDTEAFF. The CDR3, as DNA: TGCGCCAGCAGCCGACTCGAGGGGTTGGACACTGAAGCTTTCTTT.

This rearrangement joins TRBV14 to TRBJ2-3; unclear D gene. The germline V and J ends were trimmed by 5 bases and 2 bases, with 14 bases remaining between them. The CDR3 consists of 15 residues. From germline, CDR1 is SGHDN and CDR2 FVKESK. CDR3: CASSNWAESTDTQYF. For the CDR3, the DNA is TGTGCCAGCAGCAACTGGGCGGAGTCCACAGATACGCAGTATTTT.

This sequence joins TRBV6-5 and TRBJ1-5; D is unclear. This CDR3 is 14 amino acids long. In germline, CDR1 is MNHEY, CDR2 SVGAGI. V shed 8 bases and J shed 4 bases, with 15 bases lying between them. The CDR3 sequence: CASGRGSSNQPQHF. Here the CDR3 DNA reads TGTGCCAGCGGCCGTGGGTCGTCGAATCAGCCCCAGCATTTT.

The chain links TRBV5-4 to TRBJ2-3; 7 nucleotides agree with TRBD2. This CDR3 has 16 amino acids. J lost 0 bases, V lost 3 bases, and 7 bases had no gene match. Germline CDR1 SGHNT, CDR2 YYREEE (reference sequence). The CDR3 loop reads CASSSLQRDSTDTQYF. CDR3 coding DNA: TGTGCCAGCAGCTCTCTACAGCGGGATAGCACAGATACGCAGTATTTT.

The genes are TRBV7-3 and TRBJ1-1; D unclear. Trimming shortened V by 6 bases and J by 3 bases, and 11 bases separated the two germline ends. From germline, CDR1 is SGHTA and CDR2 FQGTGA. CDR3 length equals 13 residues. The CDR3 nucleotides are TGTGCCAGCAGTATTGACCCGGACACTGAAGCTTTCTTT. Translating gives CASSIDPDTEAFF.

The genes are TRBV10-3 and TRBJ1-4; possible D gene TRBD1, 6 bases. V lost 5 bases, J lost 3 bases, and 13 bases lay in between. Germline lookup yields CDR1 ENHRY and CDR2 SYGVKD. CDR3 size: 15 residues. DNA of the CDR3: TGTGCCATCAGTCCTAAACAGGGTCCTAATGAAAAACTGTTTTTT. Its translation is CAISPKQGPNEKLFF.

The V and J genes are TRBV2 and TRBJ2-5; weak D call: TRBD2 (6 bases). Germline V CDR1 and CDR2: SNHLY, FYNNEI. The CDR3 consists of 15 residues. Between the trimmed V and J ends, which lost 6 bases and 3 bases, there was a span of 17 bases. CDR3 amino acids: CASSSNLAREETQYF. The CDR3 region has the DNA TGTGCCAGCAGCTCAAACCTAGCGAGGGAAGAGACCCAGTACTTC.

This chain uses TRBV25-1 with TRBJ1-1; tentatively, D is TRBD1 (6 bases). Germline lookup yields CDR1 MGHDK and CDR2 SYGVNS. V was trimmed by 2 bases and J by 4 bases, leaving 11 bases between them. CDR3 length equals 14 residues. The CDR3 loop is CASSENLDSTEAFF. For the CDR3, the DNA is TGTGCCAGCAGTGAAAACCTGGACAGCACTGAAGCTTTCTTT.

The rearrangement links TRBV29-1 to TRBJ1-6, with D possibly TRBD1 on 5 matching bases. Per germline, CDR1 SQVTM and CDR2 ANQGSEA. The CDR3 contains 13 residues. V was trimmed by 5 bases and J by 10 bases, leaving 15 bases between them. CDR3 coding DNA: TGCAGCGTTATAAGCAGGGATGGGTCACCCCTCCACTTT. Amino acid sequence: CSVISRDGSPLHF.

The rearrangement joins TRBV27 to TRBJ2-7; D is unresolved. Trimming stripped 6 bases from V and 0 bases from J, with 9 bases between. CDR1 is MNHEY and CDR2 is SMNVEV in the germline V gene (reference sequence). This CDR3 comprises 13 residues. CDR3 DNA: TGTGCCAGCAGCCTTGGACCCTCCTACGAGCAGTACTTC. The encoded protein is CASSLGPSYEQYF.

This chain connects TRBV2 to TRBJ1-5; D is uncertain. From germline, CDR1 is SNHLY and CDR2 FYNNEI. This CDR3 region has 12 residues. V was clipped by 7 bases and J by 5 bases, with 9 bases between them. The CDR3 region is CASNKDDQPQHF. The CDR3 DNA is TGTGCCAGCAACAAGGACGATCAGCCCCAGCATTTT.

The gene calls are TRBV28 and TRBJ1-1; unclear D gene. Looked up from germline, CDR1 is MDHEN and CDR2 is SYDVKM. This CDR3 has 16 amino acids. The V end was cut by 5 bases, the J end by 5 bases, with 21 bases between. The CDR3 DNA reads TGTGCCAGCAGTACGCAGGCGGCCAACAAAGGGACTGAAGCTTTCTTT. It specifies CASSTQAANKGTEAFF.

The genes are TRBV10-1 and TRBJ2-3; D perhaps matches TRBD1 (6 bases). The CDR3 length is 15 residues. Deletions cut 5 bases from V and 1 base from J, with 13 bases between. Germline V CDR1 and CDR2: WNHNN, SYGVQD (reference sequence). In nucleotides, the CDR3 is TGCGCCAGCAGTAAAAAAACAGGGCGCACAGATACGCAGTATTTT. This encodes CASSKKTGRTDTQYF.

The chain couples TRBV5-1 to TRBJ1-1; D is unresolved. This CDR3 is 16 amino acids long. Germline CDR1 and CDR2: SGHRS and YFSETQ. V was trimmed by 4 bases and J by 5 bases, leaving 21 bases between them. In DNA, the CDR3 is TGCGCCAGCAGCCTTTCCTTATCAATTAGTAGGACTGAAGCTTTCTTT. Its protein is CASSLSLSISRTEAFF.

This clone was recorded once. The gene calls are TRBV9 and TRBJ1-2; tentative D call: TRBD1 (6 bases). This CDR3 contains 14 residues. V was cut by 3 bases and J by 8 bases, with 17 bases left in between. Germline V gene sequence: CDR1 SGDLS, CDR2 YYNGEE. The CDR3 sequence: CASSGGQTVLGYTF. As DNA, the CDR3 is TGTGCCAGCAGCGGCGGACAGACCGTTCTGGGCTACACCTTC.

This chain connects TRBV2 to TRBJ2-7; D is perhaps TRBD2 (5 bases). The V gene lost 8 bases and the J gene lost 9 bases, with 17 bases spanning the gap. Germline lookup yields CDR1 SNHLY and CDR2 FYNNEI. CDR3 length: 12 amino acids. CDR3 DNA: TGTGCCAGCGGGCTAGCCCTCTACTGGCAGTACTTC. Its translation is CASGLALYWQYF. Supplemented by reference TRBV2 and TRBJ2-7, the full variable domain reads EPEVTQTPSHQVTQMGQEVILRCVPISNHLYFYWYRQILGQKVEFLVSFYNNEISEKSEIFDDQFSVERPDGSNFTLKIRSTKLEDSAMYFCASGLALYWQYFGPGTRLTVT.

This clone has more than one count but fewer than ten. This chain connects TRBV30 to TRBJ1-5; TRBD1 agrees at 8 bases. Per the germline V gene, CDR1 is GTSNPN and CDR2 is SVGIG (reference sequence). J was trimmed by 0 bases and V by 5 bases; bases with no gene match: 3. The CDR3 has 14 residues. The CDR3 DNA follows: TGTGCCTGGGTCGGGACAGGTAGCAATCAGCCCCAGCATTTT. This encodes CAWVGTGSNQPQHF.

This chain uses TRBV2 with TRBJ1-3; D is possibly TRBD1 (6 bases). The V gene's germline CDR1 is SNHLY and CDR2 FYNNEI. Trimming stripped 2 bases from V and 2 bases from J, with 10 bases between. There are 15 residues in the CDR3. CDR3 sequence: CASSERGGTGNTIYF. The CDR3 nucleotides are TGTGCCAGCAGTGAAAGAGGGGGTACTGGAAACACCATATATTTT.

This clone has only one observation. The rearrangement joins TRBV11-3 to TRBJ2-2, with 7 bases identical to TRBD1. Germline assignment: CDR1 SGHNT and CDR2 YENEEA. The CDR3 length is 15 residues. The V gene end was trimmed by 5 bases and the J gene end by 2 bases; junction bases not matched to a gene: 5. The CDR3 loop is CASSLRDSNTGELFF. The CDR3 DNA sequence: TGTGCCAGCAGCCTCCGGGACAGTAACACCGGGGAGCTGTTTTTT.